The 13 T cell receptor beta chains below all came from one sample that was sequenced in a study of cytomegalovirus exposure and HLA in healthy donors (dated by TCRdb to the late 2010s). The method was the immunoSEQ multiplex PCR assay. The multiplex PCR relied on a mix of 60 forward primers for TCR Vbeta segments and 13 reverse primers for TCR Jbeta segments. TCRdb re-hosts the immuneACCESS table, in-frame sequences only. Its copies lack some clones; in the studies checked, an unresolved V gene accounts for under half of them, and the cause for the rest is not known. The sample table contains approximately 200,000 clones; only one count was recorded for about 74% of them. Roughly 16% of the sample is held by the ten biggest clonotypes. The sample was PBMCs. Every receptor here comes from a man in his forties in good health and CMV-seronegative.

V and J are TRBV4-1 and TRBJ2-7, with 7 bases that match TRBD1. CDR1 and CDR2 (germline): MGHRA, YSYEKL. With 1 base clipped from V and 2 bases from J, the junction kept 5 bases outside the gene matches. This CDR3 comprises 15 residues. This chain's CDR3 is CASSQGKGTAYEQYF. CDR3 DNA sequence: TGCGCCAGCAGCCAAGGTAAAGGGACAGCCTACGAGCAGTACTTC.

This clone was seen only once. CDR3 bases: TGTGCCAGCAGTTACTCGTACTATCCACCTAATGAAAAACTGTTTTTT. Translating gives CASSYSYYPPNEKLFF. The chain joins TRBV6-6 to TRBJ1-4; D is unresolved. This CDR3 is built from 16 residues. CDR1 and CDR2 from the germline V gene are MNHNY and SVGAGI (reference sequence). The V and J ends lost 0 bases and 3 bases respectively, with 11 bases between them.

The chain carries TRBV15 and TRBJ2-2, with D possibly being TRBD2 (5 bases). The CDR3 sequence is 16 residues long. V was trimmed by 0 bases and J by 5 bases, leaving 13 bases between them. Germline assignment: CDR1 LNHNV and CDR2 YYDKDF (reference sequence). The CDR3 nucleotides are TGTGCCACCAGCAGAGATGGCGGGCAGGTGACCGGGGAGCTGTTTTTT. This translates into CATSRDGGQVTGELFF.

Concerning this clone itself: A read error may account for a junction end that differs from germline. The CDR3 here is CSSGKMPGTGGFEHGYTF. In nucleotides, the CDR3 is TGTTCCAGCGGGAAAATGCCCGGGACAGGGGGTTTTGAACATGGCTACACCTTC. The V call is TRBV7-9, the J call TRBJ1-2; 11 positions match TRBD1. The CDR3 covers 18 residues. The germline gives CDR1 SEHNR, CDR2 FQNEAQ (reference sequence).

As to this clone: A read error may produce the germline difference seen at one junction end. The rearrangement uses TRBV7-9 and TRBJ2-7, with D maybe TRBD2 (5 bases). Germline V gene sequence: CDR1 SEHNR, CDR2 FQNEAQ (reference sequence). CDR3 length equals 14 residues. The CDR3, as DNA: TGTTCCAGCAGCTTACCCCCGAGGGCGTACGAGCAGTACTTC. This translates into CSSSLPPRAYEQYF.

The rearrangement uses TRBV6-1 and TRBJ1-5, with TRBD1 as a possible D gene (6 bases). CDR1 and CDR2 from the germline V gene are MNHNS and SASEGT. The ends were cut back, 1 base at V and 3 bases at J, with 10 bases in the middle. The CDR3 runs to 15 residues. In DNA form, the CDR3 reads TGTGCCAGCAGTGAAGAGGGGGTGAACAATCAGCCCCAGCATTTT. Its translation: CASSEEGVNNQPQHF.

The chain carries TRBV9 and TRBJ2-2; 7 nucleotides match TRBD2. The germline CDR1 and CDR2 sequences are SGDLS and YYNGEE. Germline trimming cut 2 bases from V and 7 bases from J; bases unmatched to any gene: 2. The CDR3 extends over 13 amino acids. In DNA, the CDR3 is TGTGCCAGCAGCGTCGGGGGGTTCGGGGAGCTGTTTTTT. Amino acid sequence: CASSVGGFGELFF.

The chain uses TRBV7-7 and TRBJ2-6; tentatively, D is TRBD2 (5 bases). CDR1 SSHAT and CDR2 FNYEAQ come from the germline V gene (reference sequence). The CDR3 spans 17 residues. V lost 1 base and J 2 bases, leaving 12 bases between the germline ends. CDR3 nucleotide sequence: TGTGCCAGCAGCTTAGGTCGAAGCGGAGCTGGGGCCAACGTCCTGACTTTC. Its protein product is CASSLGRSGAGANVLTF.

This sequence joins TRBV6-5 and TRBJ1-2; D perhaps matches TRBD1 (6 bases). The CDR3 length is 15 residues. The germline V gene has CDR1 MNHEY and CDR2 SVGAGI. V was cut by 5 bases and J by 8 bases, with 21 bases left in between. CDR3 loop: CASSVAPGGIMGYTF. The CDR3 DNA is TGTGCCAGCAGTGTGGCGCCGGGGGGCATCATGGGCTACACCTTC.

The rearrangement joins TRBV28 to TRBJ1-2, with D unclear. There are 14 residues in the CDR3. CDR1 is MDHEN and CDR2 is SYDVKM in the germline V gene. Trimming took off 4 bases at V and 3 bases at J, with 12 bases between the two ends. CDR3 bases: TGTGCCAGCAGTTCCGGGAACGGCCACTATGGCTACACCTTC. Translating gives CASSSGNGHYGYTF.

This sequence joins TRBV6-5 and TRBJ2-1; D gene unclear. Trimming left V 2 bases short and J 7 bases short, with 9 bases between. Germline V gives CDR1 MNHEY, CDR2 SVGAGI. The CDR3 is 13 amino acids. CDR3 DNA: TGTGCCAGCAGTTACGGCAGTGAAAATGAGCAGTTCTTC. Its translation: CASSYGSENEQFF.

The rearrangement links TRBV7-9 to TRBJ1-5; 7 bases line up with TRBD1. The CDR3 spans 16 residues. Losses at the gene ends were 5 bases for V and 7 bases for J; bases not matched to a gene: 14. Germline V CDR1 and CDR2: SEHNR, FQNEAQ (reference sequence). This CDR3 is CASSPGGVQGIQPQHF. The CDR3 DNA reads as TGTGCCAGCAGCCCCGGAGGTGTACAGGGGATCCAGCCCCAGCATTTT.

This clone was detected only a few times. CDR3 amino acids: CASSSRPGGETQYF. CDR3 sequence (DNA): TGTGCCAGCAGTTCAAGACCGGGTGGAGAGACCCAGTACTTC. The rearrangement joins TRBV6-5 to TRBJ2-5; D gene uncertain. The CDR3 has 14 residues. V was clipped by 4 bases and J by 4 bases, with 13 bases between them. Germline-derived CDR1 and CDR2 are MNHEY and SVGAGI.